The following is a T cell receptor beta chain sequence with its context. What antigen it recognizes has not been identified. Base qualities were left out, and no much larger clone turns up one base away. Healthy HIV-negative adults with no recently reported acute infections or vaccinations were included as donors. Only Caucasian adults living in Nashville, Tennessee, USA were represented among the donors. CD4+ T cells were enriched through magnetic negative selection, after which naive cells were positively selected on CD45RA and the remaining negative fraction served as the memory subset. After blood collection by leukapheresis, PBMCs were isolated using Ficoll-Histopaque density gradient centrifugation and then cryopreserved in the vapor phase of liquid nitrogen. Analytical flow cytometry was used to check the purity and quantity of every magnetically sorted T cell population. Genomic DNA was isolated from each sorted fraction and quantified by UV absorbance on a Nanodrop 2000c.

These data are taken from a study of shared clonotypes between healthy human individuals (dated by TCRdb to 2019 to 2021). The study in broad terms: Two women and a few men aged 18 to 49 years were included in the cohort. The study deeply sequenced blood TCR repertoires of about 5 healthy adults to estimate repertoire size and the extent of clonotype sharing between individuals. Per donor, three plates each were used for CD4 naive and CD4 memory, two for CD8 naive, and one for CD8 memory. To increase sequencing depth and limit assay-specific biases, TCR repertoire library preparation and sequencing were carried out by different laboratories using diverse techniques. Leukapheresis yielded between about 0.8 and 9.5 billion PBMCs per donor.

Using the deep immunoSEQ assay, multiplex PCR amplified TCR CDR3 regions from genomic DNA. For each cell subset, the extracted genomic DNA was distributed evenly across all wells of several immunoSEQ 96-well plates, and each plate served as one replicate. For sorted subsets, each replicate PCR was loaded with approximately 0.2 ug genomic DNA, equivalent to about 30,000 T cell genomes. Purified libraries were measured with a Qubit 3.0 fluorometer, size-checked on a Bioanalyzer 2100, and measured again with the KAPA Library Quantification kit. Every immunoSEQ 96-well plate was sequenced on a separate single-read 150-cycle Illumina NextSeq 550 flow cell. The source study handled its data this way. Because only junctional sequences without quality scores were contained in the immunoSEQ output, filtering matching that applied to full-length reads could not be performed. Sequences were annotated with PyIR, a Python wrapper for IgBLAST v1.9, and V/J genes and CDR3 were assigned using IMGT germline references. Reads were removed for weak V/J assignments (E-value above 1e-6), missing CDR3, stop codons, out-of-frame junctions, or ambiguous translated residues. V3J clonotypes were defined by identical inferred V gene, J gene, and CDR3 amino acid sequence. Percentage overlap between repertoires was calculated by dividing the number of shared unique clonotypes by the size of the smaller repertoire. Repertoire richness was assessed with RTK rarefaction, the Chao1 estimator, and Recon v2.1 estimates of unobserved clonotypes. For all TCRbeta clonotypes obtained by the gDNA method from several donors, generation probabilities were computed with OLGA. In its TCRdb copy, this immuneACCESS table keeps in-frame sequences only and misses some clones. Where compared with another copy, unresolved V genes explain less than half of these, and the others have no known cause. V, J and clone size are taken as reported in that table, and D and trimming were inferred from the DNA itself. In all, the sample holds 2 million to 2.5 million clones, and approximately 95% of those were seen once. The ten top clones hold 0.39% of the sample.

From a lookup of the germline V gene, CDR1 and CDR2 are MDHEN and SYDVKM. CDR3 length: 14 amino acids, cysteine to phenylalanine. The CDR3 DNA has 42 bases and is translated from base 1. The junction shows trimming of 3 bases on V and 6 bases on J, plus 15 bases between the germline ends. Broader findings and caveats from the paper: Sampling was restricted to blood, and TCR repertoires in tissue are likely to differ from TCR repertoires in blood. Larger estimated clonotype richness was generally found for naive subsets than for memory subsets. Rarefaction of sorted-subset datasets indicated incomplete sequencing despite the large sequencing depth. Pairwise subsampling indicated that sequencing depth was expected to affect the degree of clonotype sharing among donors. Because the study included a small number of donors, the genetic and exposure-history diversity represented was limited. Higher generation probabilities were observed for clonotypes shared by all four sorted-subset donors than for non-shared clonotypes. Across a handful of donors, about 5% of naive CD4, around 3.5% of naive CD8, about 2% of memory CD4, and 0.4% to 0.45% of memory CD8 clonotypes were shared.

The TCR comes from a man between 18 and 35 years old in good health. Some clones in this sample may be carry-over from other donors' samples. The material sequenced was naive CD4+ T cells from PBMCs. This specimen's cell subset or site label, per the study, means: CD45RA+ positively selected. Rearrangement joined TRBV28 to TRBJ2-7; TRBD1 is perhaps the D gene, given 5 matching bases. The DNA sequence is given as TGTGCCAGCAGTTTGCCCAGGGCGGTTGGCGAGCAGTACTTC. Its protein product is CASSLPRAVGEQYF. With the portions outside the CDR3 filled from the reference TRBV28 and TRBJ2-7 genes, the complete variable region becomes DVKVTQSSRYLVKRTGEKVFLECVQDMDHENMFWYRQDPGLGLRLIYFSYDVKMKEKGDIPEGYSVSREKKERFSLILESASTNQTSMYLCASSLPRAVGEQYFGPGTRLTVT.